One sample yielded the 6 T cell receptor beta chains listed below, sequenced in a study of shared clonotypes between healthy human individuals. Sequencing was performed with immunoSEQ multiplex PCR; in TCRdb, only in-frame clones are kept and a portion is missing. This sample has 2.3 million or so clones, with over 85% found just once. Material for sequencing was naive CD4+ T cells from PBMCs. Stated subset: CD45RA+ positively selected. Receptors originate from a young man in good health. Some clones in this sample may be carry-over from other donors' samples.

The chain joins TRBV7-9 to TRBJ1-2, with D hard to call. V gave up 1 base and J gave up 0 bases, with 9 bases separating them. CDR1 is SEHNR and CDR2 is FQNEAQ in the germline V gene (reference sequence). The CDR3 is 15 amino acids. This CDR3 is CASSLEAVTNYGYTF. CDR3 in DNA: TGTGCCAGCAGCTTAGAAGCAGTTACTAACTATGGCTACACCTTC.

The chain is built from TRBV29-1 and TRBJ2-1; D is perhaps TRBD2 (5 bases). The germline CDR1 and CDR2 sequences are SQVTM and ANQGSEA. This CDR3 comprises 14 residues. The V and J ends lost 7 bases and 8 bases respectively, with 21 bases between them. For the CDR3, the DNA is TGCAGCGGCAGGAGGTTAGCGCAAAGGGATGAGCAGTTCTTC. Encoded protein: CSGRRLAQRDEQFF.

This clone was counted a single time. This rearrangement joins TRBV5-1 to TRBJ2-5; 8 bases are shared with TRBD2. Germline trimming cut 5 bases from V and 1 base from J; bases unmatched to any gene: 7. The CDR3 is made up of 15 amino acids. CDR1 and CDR2 (germline): SGHRS, YFSETQ. As DNA, the CDR3 is TGCGCCAGCAGGAATCAACTAGCGGTCCAAGAGACCCAGTACTTC. Translated: CASRNQLAVQETQYF.

The V gene is TRBV5-6, the J gene TRBJ2-6; D is uncertain. Germline-derived CDR1 and CDR2 are SGHDT and YYEEEE. The CDR3 is 17 residues long. Deletions cut 0 bases from V and 0 bases from J, with 10 bases between. The CDR3 nucleotides are TGTGCCAGCAGCTTGGGGTCAGCTTACTCTGGGGCCAACGTCCTGACTTTC. It codes for CASSLGSAYSGANVLTF.

The J gene is TRBJ2-1, the V gene TRBV10-2, with 9 bases matching TRBD1. Germline V lookup: CDR1 WSHSY, CDR2 SAAADI. This CDR3 comprises 15 residues. V lost 6 bases and J lost 7; bases outside the gene matches: 10. The CDR3 DNA reads as TGCGCCAGCAGATTCGACAGGGGGTATTATAATGAGCAGTTCTTC. Translating it yields CASRFDRGYYNEQFF.

The chain recombines TRBV30 with TRBJ2-1; D is ambiguous. Trimming took 1 base from V and 3 from J, leaving 10 bases between them. The germline V gene encodes CDR1 GTSNPN and CDR2 SVGIG (reference sequence). CDR3 length: 14 amino acids. This CDR3 is CAWSGGDGYNEQFF. The CDR3 DNA follows: TGTGCCTGGAGTGGAGGTGACGGCTACAATGAGCAGTTCTTC.